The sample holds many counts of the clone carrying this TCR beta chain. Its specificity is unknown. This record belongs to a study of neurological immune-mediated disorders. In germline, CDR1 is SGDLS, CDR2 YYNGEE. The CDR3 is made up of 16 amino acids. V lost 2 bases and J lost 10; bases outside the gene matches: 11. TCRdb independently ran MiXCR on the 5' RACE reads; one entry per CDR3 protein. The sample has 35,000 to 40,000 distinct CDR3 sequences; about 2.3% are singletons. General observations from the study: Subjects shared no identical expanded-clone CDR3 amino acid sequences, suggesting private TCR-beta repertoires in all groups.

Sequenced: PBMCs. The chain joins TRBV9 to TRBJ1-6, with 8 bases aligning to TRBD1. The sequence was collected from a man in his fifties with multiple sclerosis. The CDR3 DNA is TGTGCCAGCAGCGTGACTATGACAGGGGTTGGGTCACCCCTCCACTTT. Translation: CASSVTMTGVGSPLHF.